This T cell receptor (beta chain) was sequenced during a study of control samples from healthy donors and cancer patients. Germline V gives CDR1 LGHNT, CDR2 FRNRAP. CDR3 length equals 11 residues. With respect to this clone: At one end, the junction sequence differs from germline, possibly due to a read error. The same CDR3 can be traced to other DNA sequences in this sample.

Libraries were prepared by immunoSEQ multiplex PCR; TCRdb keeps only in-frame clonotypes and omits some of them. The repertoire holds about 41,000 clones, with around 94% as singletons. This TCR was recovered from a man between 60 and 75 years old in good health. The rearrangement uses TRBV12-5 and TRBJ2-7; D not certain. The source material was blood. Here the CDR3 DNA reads TGTGCTAGTGGCACAAGTCTCGAGCAATACTTC. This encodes CASGTSLEQYF.